This passage covers 18 T cell receptor beta chains from one sample sequenced in a study of blood T cell repertoires in COVID-19 (dated by TCRdb to 2018 to 2021). Receptor libraries were prepared by the immunoSEQ multiplex PCR assay. TCRdb carries this immuneACCESS record with in-frame sequences only. Its versions omit some clonotypes, under half of them owing to an unresolved V gene in the studies checked, with the rest unexplained. For this sample there are around 220,000 clones; about 86% appear just once. The ten largest account for more than 8.5% of the sample. What was sequenced was peripheral blood. The origin of the receptors is a woman in her fifties or sixties with COVID-19, enrolled during active disease.

J is TRBJ2-7 and V is TRBV7-2; 8 bases are a match to TRBD2. The CDR3 is made up of 18 amino acids. Trimming removed 4 bases from V and 6 bases from J; junction bases left unmatched: 20. CDR1 and CDR2 (germline): SGHTA, FQGNSA. The CDR3 reads CASSSPQFGGAGAREQYF. The DNA for the CDR3 is TGTGCCAGCAGCTCCCCCCAGTTCGGGGGGGCCGGGGCTCGCGAGCAGTACTTC.

The chain uses TRBV10-1 and TRBJ2-1, with D perhaps matching TRBD2 (5 bases). The CDR3 extends over 13 amino acids. V was trimmed by 3 bases and J by 4 bases, leaving 7 bases between them. Germline V lookup: CDR1 WNHNN, CDR2 SYGVQD (reference sequence). CDR3 amino acids: CASSDAGYNEQFF. The CDR3 nucleotides are TGCGCCAGCAGTGATGCGGGTTACAATGAGCAGTTCTTC.

This clone was observed a handful of times. V and J are TRBV5-1 and TRBJ2-1; D perhaps matches TRBD2 (6 bases). From germline, CDR1 is SGHRS and CDR2 YFSETQ. V dropped 4 bases and J dropped 0 bases, with 14 bases sitting between them. CDR3 length: 16 residues. CDR3 in DNA: TGCGCCAGCAGCCCCCGCGGGGTCAGCTCCTACAATGAGCAGTTCTTC. It is translated as CASSPRGVSSYNEQFF.

The chain links TRBV6-2 or TRBV6-3 to TRBJ2-7; 11 bases are a match to TRBD1. With 5 bases clipped from V and 0 bases from J, the junction kept 9 bases outside the gene matches. The germline V gene encodes CDR1 MNHEY and CDR2 SVGEGT. The CDR3 consists of 17 residues. This CDR3 reads CASSQLGTGGVSYEQYF. The CDR3 coding sequence is TGTGCCAGCAGTCAACTTGGGACAGGGGGGGTCTCCTACGAGCAGTACTTC.

The chain joins TRBV19 to TRBJ2-3; 14 nucleotides match TRBD2. Per germline, CDR1 LNHDA and CDR2 SQIVND (reference sequence). V was clipped by 6 bases and J by 5 bases; unmatched bases: 4. CDR3 length: 15 residues. CDR3 bases: TGTGCCAGTAGCCTGACTAGCGGGGGGGTAGATACGCAGTATTTT. It codes for CASSLTSGGVDTQYF.

The V call is TRBV4-3, the J call TRBJ1-2; 8 nucleotides line up with TRBD1. CDR1 and CDR2 from the germline V gene are LGHNA and YSLEER. Trimming took 4 bases from V and 7 from J; bases not matched to a gene: 5. The CDR3 length is 13 residues. Written as DNA, the CDR3 is TGCGCCAGCAGCCCTCAGGGGGCGGGTGGCTACACCTTC. As protein: CASSPQGAGGYTF.

This CDR3 reads CASSFGTGGRREQYV. The CDR3 bases are TGTGCCAGCAGTTTTGGGACAGGGGGTCGTCGGGAGCAGTACGTC. The rearrangement links TRBV28 to TRBJ2-7, with 11 bases aligning to TRBD1. There are 15 residues in the CDR3. Germline CDR1 MDHEN, CDR2 SYDVKM. The junction had 8 bases not matched to a gene; V was cut back by 3 bases and J by 7 bases.

The chain recombines TRBV11-1 with TRBJ2-2, with D perhaps TRBD2 (7 bases). CDR1 and CDR2 from the germline V gene are SGHAT and FQDESV (reference sequence). V dropped 2 bases and J dropped 9 bases, with 16 bases sitting between them. The CDR3 is made up of 15 amino acids. The CDR3 protein is CASSLKEAGARELFF. The CDR3 DNA follows: TGTGCCAGCAGCTTAAAGGAGGCGGGGGCGAGGGAGCTGTTTTTT.

The V gene is TRBV15, the J gene TRBJ1-6; 7 bases line up with TRBD1. Germline V CDR1 and CDR2: LNHNV, YYDKDF (reference sequence). The CDR3 totals 13 residues. V trimming: 4 bases; J trimming: 10 bases; junction bases outside the gene matches: 4. Written as DNA, the CDR3 is TGTGCCACCAGCAATCCGACAGGGTCACCCCTCCACTTT. Translated, it gives CATSNPTGSPLHF.

CDR3 protein: CSVGTAHYGYTF. For the CDR3, the DNA is TGCAGCGTAGGGACAGCCCACTATGGCTACACCTTC. The V gene is TRBV29-1, the J gene TRBJ1-2; 7 bases match TRBD1. Per the germline V gene, CDR1 is SQVTM and CDR2 is ANQGSEA. The ends lost 6 bases at V and 3 bases at J; junction bases unmatched: 4. This CDR3 region has 12 residues.

This chain connects TRBV30 to TRBJ2-1, with a weak D call TRBD2 (5 bases). The CDR3 is 14 amino acids. Germline V lookup: CDR1 GTSNPN, CDR2 SVGIG (reference sequence). V lost 2 bases and J 2 bases, leaving 10 bases between the germline ends. For the CDR3, the DNA is TGTGCCTGGAGTAGGACTTCCCCCTACAATGAGCAGTTCTTC. The encoded protein is CAWSRTSPYNEQFF.

The chain uses TRBV2 and TRBJ1-5, with D hard to call. CDR1 and CDR2 from the germline V gene are SNHLY and FYNNEI. The CDR3 contains 15 residues. V was clipped by 3 bases and J by 6 bases, with 15 bases between them. CDR3 in amino acids: CASSDLGQVGQPQHF. CDR3 nucleotides: TGTGCCAGCAGTGATTTAGGCCAGGTGGGTCAGCCCCAGCATTTT.

The V call is TRBV2, the J call TRBJ1-1; the D gene is possibly TRBD1 (5 bases). The CDR3 extends over 10 amino acids. The V end lost 8 bases, the J end lost 11 bases, and 12 bases lay between the germline ends. Germline CDR1 reads SNHLY; CDR2 reads FYNNEI. CDR3 coding DNA: TGTGCCAGCGGTGGGGCGGGGGCTTTCTTT. This encodes CASGGAGAFF.

A single count supports this clone. This rearrangement joins TRBV6-1 to TRBJ1-1; D remains unclear. CDR3 length: 13 residues. Trimming removed 5 bases at V and 2 bases at J, with 9 bases between. The germline V gene has CDR1 MNHNS and CDR2 SASEGT. CDR3 residues: CASSKGPNTEAFF. DNA of the CDR3: TGTGCCAGCAGTAAAGGGCCCAACACTGAAGCTTTCTTT.

This clone was counted ten times or more. V gene TRBV27 combines with J gene TRBJ1-1; no definite D call. CDR3 length: 16 amino acids. Germline CDR1 is MNHEY and CDR2 is SMNVEV (reference sequence). The V end lost 6 bases, the J end lost 0 bases, and 17 bases lay between the germline ends. The CDR3: CASSPRSWKMNTEAFF. DNA of the CDR3: TGTGCCAGCAGCCCCAGGTCCTGGAAAATGAACACTGAAGCTTTCTTT.

The chain combines TRBV10-3 with TRBJ2-4; perhaps TRBD1 as D (6 bases). There are 14 residues in the CDR3. Looked up from germline, CDR1 is ENHRY and CDR2 is SYGVKD. With 8 bases removed from V and 0 bases from J, the gap between germline ends came to 11 bases. The CDR3 is CAIGAGEAKNIQYF. The CDR3, as DNA: TGTGCCATCGGCGCAGGGGAAGCCAAAAACATTCAGTACTTC.

This chain joins TRBV27 and TRBJ1-5, with TRBD1 identical over 9 bases. V shed 5 bases, J shed 6 bases, and the junction held 8 bases outside the gene matches. Germline values: CDR1 MNHEY, CDR2 SMNVEV (reference sequence). The CDR3 is 15 amino acids. The chain's CDR3 is CASSLTGGAGQPQHF. CDR3 in DNA: TGTGCCAGCAGTCTAACAGGGGGCGCGGGTCAGCCCCAGCATTTT.

The J gene is TRBJ1-4, the V gene TRBV3-1 (or the pseudogene TRBV3-2); 7 positions match TRBD1. Germline loops: CDR1 LGHDT, CDR2 YNNKEL (reference sequence). There are 12 residues in the CDR3. Trimming cost V 9 bases and J 8 bases; bases outside gene matches: 6. This CDR3 is CASTGAGEKLFF. CDR3 coding DNA: TGTGCCAGTACAGGGGCGGGGGAAAAACTGTTTTTT.